What follows are 24 T cell receptor beta chains derived from one specimen sequenced in a study of blood T cell repertoires in COVID-19. Assay used: immunoSEQ multiplex PCR; TCRdb lists only in-frame clones, some missing. Here the sample spans 130,000 to 150,000 clones, 80% to 90% being singletons. The material sequenced was peripheral blood. These receptors were taken from a woman aged 50 to 60 with active or convalescent COVID-19.

The chain combines TRBV11-2 with TRBJ2-1; D ambiguous. The V and J ends lost 1 base and 8 bases respectively, with 12 bases between them. This CDR3 comprises 14 residues. Germline V CDR1 and CDR2: SGHAT, FQNNGV. The CDR3 DNA is TGTGCCAGCAGCTTAGTCCCGGGTCGGGATGAGCAGTTCTTC. It specifies CASSLVPGRDEQFF.

This sequence joins TRBV27 and TRBJ2-3; 9 bases agree with TRBD2. The CDR3 totals 14 residues. V dropped 6 bases and J dropped 4; count of bases not matched to a gene: 5. Germline CDR1 is MNHEY and CDR2 is SMNVEV (reference sequence). In DNA form, the CDR3 reads TGTGCCAGCAGGAGGGGACTAGCTTCAGATACGCAGTATTTT. Protein sequence: CASRRGLASDTQYF.

This clone occurred once. The V gene is TRBV4-3, the J gene TRBJ1-2; no definite D call. The CDR3 has 20 amino acids. V lost 0 bases, J lost 3 bases, and 26 bases lay in between. Germline assignment: CDR1 LGHNA and CDR2 YSLEER. CDR3 coding DNA: TGCGCCAGCAGCCAAGATTTTAATTCCCCTGCTCCCCAGGATTACTATGGCTACACCTTC. Translated, it gives CASSQDFNSPAPQDYYGYTF.

This clone was seen a single time. The same CDR3 can be traced to other DNA sequences in this sample. V usage is TRBV18 and J usage is TRBJ2-5, with D possibly matching TRBD2 (6 bases). This CDR3 has 12 amino acids. From germline, CDR1 is KGHSH and CDR2 LQKENI. V lost 3 bases to trimming and J lost 5 bases, with 7 bases between them. The CDR3: CASSPAGETQYF. The CDR3 DNA reads as TGTGCCAGCTCACCGGCGGGGGAGACCCAGTACTTC. Complete variable domain (other parts from reference TRBV18 and TRBJ2-5): NAGVMQNPRHLVRRRGQEARLRCSPMKGHSHVYWYRQLPEEGLKFMVYLQKENIIDESGMPKERFSAEFPKEGPSILRIQQVVRGDSAAYFCASSPAGETQYFGPGTRLLVL.

The chain links TRBV14 to TRBJ1-3; D unresolved. V shed 4 bases and J shed 0 bases, with 16 bases lying between them. The germline CDR1 and CDR2 sequences are SGHDN and FVKESK. The CDR3 spans 17 residues. CDR3 residues: CASSPHTTWSSGNTIYF. Written as DNA, the CDR3 is TGTGCCAGCAGCCCACATACGACTTGGAGCTCTGGAAACACCATATATTTT.

The gene calls are TRBV28 and TRBJ2-5; 11 bases match TRBD2. The junction had 5 bases not matched to a gene; V was cut back by 3 bases and J by 2 bases. From germline, CDR1 is MDHEN and CDR2 SYDVKM. The CDR3 sequence is 16 residues long. CDR3 sequence (DNA): TGTGCCAGCAGTTTGCGACTAGCGGGGAAACAAGAGACCCAGTACTTC. Encoded protein: CASSLRLAGKQETQYF.

This chain joins TRBV9 and TRBJ1-2, with D hard to call. Germline V lookup: CDR1 SGDLS, CDR2 YYNGEE. This CDR3 comprises 13 residues. V was trimmed by 2 bases and J by 2 bases, leaving 7 bases between them. The CDR3 bases are TGTGCCAGCAGCGTTAACGGGAACTATGGCTACACCTTC. Protein product: CASSVNGNYGYTF.

The genes are TRBV15 and TRBJ1-1, with D maybe TRBD1 (5 bases). The CDR3 spans 16 residues. The ends were cut back, 0 bases at V and 1 base at J, with 12 bases in the middle. Germline CDR1 is LNHNV and CDR2 is YYDKDF (reference sequence). Here the CDR3 DNA reads TGTGCCACCAGCAGAGATCCGGGGCGGGGGAACACTGAAGCTTTCTTT. It is translated as CATSRDPGRGNTEAFF.

This chain uses TRBV12-3 or TRBV12-4 with TRBJ1-2; no reliable D call. V gave up 4 bases and J gave up 8 bases, with 8 bases separating them. This CDR3 has 11 amino acids. The CDR3 here is CASSSRVGYTF. CDR3 nucleotide sequence: TGTGCCAGCAGTTCCCGAGTAGGCTACACCTTC.

To note about this clone: One end of the junction varies from germline; a read error may be responsible. The V call is TRBV7-7, the J call TRBJ2-2, with 13 bases fitting TRBD2. Germline-derived CDR1 and CDR2 are SSHAT and FNYEAQ (reference sequence). The CDR3 loop spans 16 amino acids. The CDR3 DNA is TGTGCTAGCAGTCGGGGACTAGCGGGACTCACCGGGGAGCTGTTTTTT. It codes for CASSRGLAGLTGELFF.

The table lists this clone with a count of one. The gene calls are TRBV6-4 and TRBJ2-7; 7 nucleotides line up with TRBD2. Germline CDR1 MRHNA, CDR2 SNTAGT. This CDR3 is 17 amino acids long. The J segment lost 6 bases and the V segment lost 7 bases, leaving 21 bases of the junction unmatched. The CDR3 spells CASTPFWEGSHSGEQYF. As DNA, the CDR3 is TGTGCCAGCACACCCTTTTGGGAGGGGTCCCATTCGGGCGAGCAGTACTTC.

This clone was recorded once. J is TRBJ2-1 and V is TRBV3-1 (or the pseudogene TRBV3-2); TRBD2 aligns across 11 bases. CDR3 length equals 17 residues. Per germline, CDR1 LGHDT and CDR2 YNNKEL (reference sequence). The junction had 6 bases not matched to a gene; V was cut back by 0 bases and J by 5 bases. CDR3 in amino acids: CASSQDSLAGGNNEQFF. The CDR3 bases are TGTGCCAGCAGCCAAGATAGCCTAGCGGGGGGCAACAATGAGCAGTTCTTC.

V usage is TRBV28 and J usage is TRBJ1-2, with D possibly TRBD1 on 5 matching bases. V lost 5 bases, J lost 4 bases, and 14 bases lay in between. This CDR3 has 14 residues. Germline lookup yields CDR1 MDHEN and CDR2 SYDVKM. DNA of the CDR3: TGTGCCAGCAGTGGTAGGGGCTCCGGCTATGGCTACACCTTC. Protein: CASSGRGSGYGYTF.

J is TRBJ1-2 and V is TRBV10-3; unclear D gene. Germline lookup yields CDR1 ENHRY and CDR2 SYGVKD. The CDR3 totals 13 residues. V lost 10 bases, J lost 2 bases, and 14 bases lay in between. CDR3 coding DNA: TGTGCCACTACCCGGGGTCAGAACTATGGCTACACCTTC. Amino acids: CATTRGQNYGYTF.

The chain recombines TRBV30 with TRBJ2-1; D not certain. This CDR3 contains 13 residues. Germline V lookup: CDR1 GTSNPN, CDR2 SVGIG (reference sequence). Trimming shortened V by 4 bases and J by 0 bases, and 7 bases separated the two germline ends. The DNA for the CDR3 is TGTGCCTGGACTTTTAGCTCCTACAATGAGCAGTTCTTC. It translates to CAWTFSSYNEQFF.

The chain is built from TRBV5-1 and TRBJ2-1; TRBD2 agrees at 7 bases. The V segment lost 0 bases and the J segment 14 bases; nucleotides outside the gene matches: 14. Germline V CDR1 and CDR2: SGHRS, YFSETQ. CDR3 length equals 15 residues. CDR3 in amino acids: CASSLVPLADQTEFF. As DNA, the CDR3 is TGCGCCAGCAGCTTGGTCCCCCTAGCGGACCAAACGGAGTTCTTC.

The chain has TRBV7-6 and TRBJ1-3, with 7 bases matching TRBD1. CDR1 and CDR2 from the germline V gene are SGHVS and FNYEAQ. This CDR3 has 16 amino acids. V shed 1 base, J shed 0 bases, and the junction held 3 bases outside the gene matches. CDR3 loop: CASSLGTGDSGNTIYF. The DNA for the CDR3 is TGTGCCAGCAGCTTAGGAACAGGGGACTCTGGAAACACCATATATTTT.

The chain is built from TRBV28 and TRBJ2-7, with 7 bases identical to TRBD2. Germline V gives CDR1 MDHEN, CDR2 SYDVKM. V was pared by 1 base and J by 6 bases, with 6 bases of the junction left unmatched. The CDR3 totals 14 residues. DNA for the CDR3: TGTGCCAGCAGTTTATTGGCGGGAGCGATCGAGCAGTACTTC. This encodes CASSLLAGAIEQYF.

This clone was seen more than once but under ten times. This chain joins TRBV7-2 and TRBJ2-7; D gene unclear. CDR1 and CDR2 from the germline V gene are SGHTA and FQGNSA. This CDR3 has 15 residues. Between the trimmed V and J ends, which lost 4 bases and 0 bases, there was a span of 13 bases. DNA of the CDR3: TGTGCCAGCAGCTCCGGGTTCGCGGCCTCCTACGAGCAGTACTTC. Amino acid sequence: CASSSGFAASYEQYF.

The chain carries TRBV2 and TRBJ2-7; D might be TRBD1 (5 bases). Germline loops: CDR1 SNHLY, CDR2 FYNNEI. The CDR3 is 12 residues long. Trimming cost V 6 bases and J 6 bases, with 12 bases left between them. CDR3 sequence: CASSVQGFEQYF. DNA of the CDR3: TGTGCCAGCAGCGTTCAGGGATTCGAGCAGTACTTC.

Concerning this clone itself: This same CDR3 is encoded by further DNA sequences in the sample. This chain connects TRBV5-1 to TRBJ1-6; 8 bases align to TRBD1. Per germline, CDR1 SGHRS and CDR2 YFSETQ. The CDR3 consists of 15 residues. Trimming cost V 1 base and J 10 bases; bases outside gene matches: 7. The CDR3 sequence is CASSLKGQGGSPLHF. The CDR3, as DNA: TGCGCCAGCAGCTTGAAAGGACAGGGTGGGTCACCCCTCCACTTT. Full variable domain (missing parts from reference TRBV5-1 and TRBJ1-6): KAGVTQTPRYLIKTRGQQVTLSCSPISGHRSVSWYQQTPGQGLQFLFEYFSETQRNKGNFPGRFSGRQFSNSRSEMNVSTLELGDSALYLCASSLKGQGGSPLHFGNGTRLTVT.

The chain has TRBV19 and TRBJ1-5; 7 nucleotides line up with TRBD1. Losses at the gene ends were 7 bases for V and 1 base for J; bases not matched to a gene: 10. The CDR3 runs 16 residues. The germline CDR1 and CDR2 sequences are LNHDA and SQIVND (reference sequence). The CDR3 spells CASTPRGTVSNQPQHF. DNA of the CDR3: TGTGCCAGTACCCCACGAGGGACAGTCAGCAATCAGCCCCAGCATTTT.

V and J are TRBV10-3 and TRBJ1-1; 7 bases line up with TRBD1. This CDR3 contains 13 residues. Germline CDR1 reads ENHRY; CDR2 reads SYGVKD. V gave up 2 bases and J gave up 7 bases; unmatched junction bases: 4. CDR3 in DNA: TGTGCCATCAGTGAGCGGGACAGCCTTGAAGCTTTCTTT. This translates into CAISERDSLEAFF.

The chain employs TRBV4-2 and TRBJ2-3, with 10 bases matching TRBD2. The germline gives CDR1 LGHNA, CDR2 YNFKEQ. The V gene end was trimmed by 2 bases and the J gene end by 3 bases; junction bases not matched to a gene: 5. The CDR3 is made up of 16 amino acids. CDR3 region: CASSQPSGRRTDTQYF. CDR3 DNA sequence: TGTGCCAGCAGCCAACCTAGCGGGAGACGGACAGATACGCAGTATTTT.